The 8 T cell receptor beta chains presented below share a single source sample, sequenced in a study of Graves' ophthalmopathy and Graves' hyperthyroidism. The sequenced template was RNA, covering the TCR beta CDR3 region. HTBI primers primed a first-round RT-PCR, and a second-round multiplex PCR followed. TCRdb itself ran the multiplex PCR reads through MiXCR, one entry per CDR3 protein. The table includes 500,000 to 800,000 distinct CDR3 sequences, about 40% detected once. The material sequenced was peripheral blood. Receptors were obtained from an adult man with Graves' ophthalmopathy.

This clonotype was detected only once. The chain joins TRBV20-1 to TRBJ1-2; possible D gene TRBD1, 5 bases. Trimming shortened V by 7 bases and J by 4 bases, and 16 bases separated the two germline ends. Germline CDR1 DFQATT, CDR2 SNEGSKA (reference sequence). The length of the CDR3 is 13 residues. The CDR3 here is CSEFVGTTYGYTF. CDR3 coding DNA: TGCAGTGAGTTCGTTGGGACCACCTATGGCTACACCTTC.

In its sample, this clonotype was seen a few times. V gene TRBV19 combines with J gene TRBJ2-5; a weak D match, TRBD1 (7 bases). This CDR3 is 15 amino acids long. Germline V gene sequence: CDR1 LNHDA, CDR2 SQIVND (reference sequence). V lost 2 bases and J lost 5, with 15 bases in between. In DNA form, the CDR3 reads TGTGCCAGTAGTATAATGGAGGGGGCTCGGGAGACCCAGTACTTC. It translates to CASSIMEGARETQYF.

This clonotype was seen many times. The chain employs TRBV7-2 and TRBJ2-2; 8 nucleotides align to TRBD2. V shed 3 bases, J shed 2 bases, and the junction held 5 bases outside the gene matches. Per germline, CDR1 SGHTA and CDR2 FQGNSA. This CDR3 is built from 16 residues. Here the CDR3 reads CASSFPAGVNTGELFF. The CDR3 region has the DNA TGTGCCAGCAGCTTCCCAGCGGGGGTTAACACCGGGGAGCTGTTTTTT. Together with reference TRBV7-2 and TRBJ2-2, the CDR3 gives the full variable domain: GAGVSQSPSNKVTEKGKDVELRCDPISGHTALYWYRQSLGQGLEFLIYFQGNSAPDKSGLPSDRFSAERTGGSVSTLTIQRTQQEDSAVYLCASSFPAGVNTGELFFGEGSRLTVL.

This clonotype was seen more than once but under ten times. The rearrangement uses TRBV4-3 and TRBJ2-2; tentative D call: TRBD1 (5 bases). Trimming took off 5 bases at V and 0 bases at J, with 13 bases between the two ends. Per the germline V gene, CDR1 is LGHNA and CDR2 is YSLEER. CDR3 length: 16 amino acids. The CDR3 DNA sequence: TGCGCCAGCAGCGAACAGGAAATCGCGAACACCGGGGAGCTGTTTTTT. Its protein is CASSEQEIANTGELFF.

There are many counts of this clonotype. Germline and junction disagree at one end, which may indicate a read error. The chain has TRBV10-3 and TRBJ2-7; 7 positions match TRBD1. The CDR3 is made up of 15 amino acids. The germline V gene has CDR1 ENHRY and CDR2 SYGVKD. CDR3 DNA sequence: TGTGCCAGCAGTGAGACGGACAGGTGGTCCTACGAGCAGTACTTC. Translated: CASSETDRWSYEQYF.

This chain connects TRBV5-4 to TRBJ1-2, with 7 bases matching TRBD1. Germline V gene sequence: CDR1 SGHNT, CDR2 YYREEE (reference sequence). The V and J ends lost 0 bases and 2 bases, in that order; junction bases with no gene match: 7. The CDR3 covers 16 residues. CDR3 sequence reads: CASSLATGQINYGYTF. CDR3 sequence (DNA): TGTGCCAGCAGCTTGGCCACGGGACAGATAAACTATGGCTACACCTTC.

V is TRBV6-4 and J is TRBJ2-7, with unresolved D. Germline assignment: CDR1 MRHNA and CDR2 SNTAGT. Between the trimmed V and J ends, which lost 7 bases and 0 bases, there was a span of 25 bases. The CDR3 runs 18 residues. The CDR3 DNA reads TGTGCCAGCACTACTGACGGAAAGTTCGACTCCATCTCCTACGAGCAGTACTTC. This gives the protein CASTTDGKFDSISYEQYF.

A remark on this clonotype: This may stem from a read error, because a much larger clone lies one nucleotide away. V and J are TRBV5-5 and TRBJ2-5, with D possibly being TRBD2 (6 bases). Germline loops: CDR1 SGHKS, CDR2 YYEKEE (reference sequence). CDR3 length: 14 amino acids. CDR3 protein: CASSLILASETQCF. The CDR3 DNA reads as TGTGCCAGCAGCTTAATCCTAGCGTCCGAGACCCAGTGCTTC.